This is a list of T cell receptor beta chains from one sample in a study of technical replicates of blood from a handful of donors. Profiling relied on immunoSEQ multiplex PCR, and the TCRdb table lists in-frame clones only, not all of them. The repertoire holds tens of thousands of clones, with around 90% as singletons. The sequencing sample was made of T cells isolated from PBMCs. The receptors here all came from a human donor in good health. Each CDR3 is given without its conserved first and last residue.

J gene: TRBJ2-7; V gene: TRBV7-2; CDR3 protein: ASSPRTSSYEQY
J gene: TRBJ2-5; V gene: TRBV19; CDR3 protein: ASSRQGVQETQY
J gene: TRBJ1-1; V gene: TRBV6-6; CDR3 protein: ASSYGVDRSTEAF
J gene: TRBJ2-1; V gene: TRBV28; CDR3 protein: ASSLRLIAGGVVNEQF
J gene: TRBJ1-2; V gene: TRBV4-1; CDR3 protein: ASSRSLLDGYT
J gene: TRBJ2-1; V gene: TRBV21-1; CDR3 protein: ASPKGRLASSYNEQF
J gene: TRBJ2-1; V gene: TRBV7-7; CDR3 protein: ASSPTSGGAVSEQF
J gene: TRBJ1-1; V gene: TRBV28; CDR3 protein: ASSTISTGDTF
J gene: TRBJ2-4; V gene: TRBV19; CDR3 protein: ASSMTVGNIQY
J gene: TRBJ2-1; V gene: TRBV10-1; CDR3 protein: ASSEVRGLTYNEQF
J gene: TRBJ2-3; V gene: TRBV7-2; CDR3 protein: ASSFLDRVSTDTQY
J gene: TRBJ1-3; V gene: TRBV7-9; CDR3 protein: ASSWGAGNTIY
J gene: TRBJ1-1; V gene: TRBV28; CDR3 protein: ASSLEGGQWANTEAF
J gene: TRBJ1-1; V gene: TRBV29-1; CDR3 protein: SVESTGDGEAF
J gene: TRBJ2-7; V gene: TRBV29-1; CDR3 protein: SVMWDRGYEQY
J gene: TRBJ2-7; V gene: TRBV6-1; CDR3 protein: ASSGTGGHEQY
J gene: TRBJ1-2; V gene: TRBV6-5; CDR3 protein: ASSRQDRYGYT
J gene: TRBJ2-3; V gene: TRBV5-6; CDR3 protein: ASSFHGAGFTDTQY
J gene: TRBJ2-5; V gene: TRBV2; CDR3 protein: ASSERGTYQETQY
J gene: TRBJ1-1; V gene: TRBV27; CDR3 protein: ASSPLGGASEAF
J gene: TRBJ2-7; V gene: TRBV28; CDR3 protein: ASSLVATPHEQY
J gene: TRBJ2-7; V gene: TRBV5-1; CDR3 protein: ASSLVTAGREQY
J gene: TRBJ2-3; V gene: TRBV7-8; CDR3 protein: ASSSGGLAGGVTDTQY
J gene: TRBJ2-7; V gene: TRBV28; CDR3 protein: ASSMTGLFTYEQY
J gene: TRBJ2-3; V gene: TRBV30; CDR3 protein: AWTEGGSSTDTQY
J gene: TRBJ2-7; V gene: TRBV6-5; CDR3 protein: ASSYGGGQAYEQY
J gene: TRBJ2-7; V gene: TRBV18; CDR3 protein: ASSPPGVSSSYEQY
J gene: TRBJ2-1; V gene: TRBV9; CDR3 protein: ASSPQRHNEQF
J gene: TRBJ1-6; V gene: TRBV5-6; CDR3 protein: ASSLMTGRRSYNSPLH
J gene: TRBJ2-7; V gene: TRBV19; CDR3 protein: ASSPKLAGAYEQY
J gene: TRBJ1-6; V gene: TRBV9; CDR3 protein: ASSATLNPGVNSPLH
J gene: TRBJ1-1; V gene: TRBV10-3; CDR3 protein: AISDPGTGGFEAF
J gene: TRBJ1-5; V gene: TRBV27; CDR3 protein: ASSFWGDQPQH
J gene: TRBJ1-5; V gene: TRBV7-9; CDR3 protein: ASSRQTGQPQH
J gene: TRBJ2-7; V gene: TRBV13; CDR3 protein: ASSRGQGAYEQY
J gene: TRBJ1-2; V gene: TRBV5-5; CDR3 protein: ASSPPPGGNYGYT
J gene: TRBJ2-5; V gene: TRBV11-3; CDR3 protein: ASSFRLAVQETQY
J gene: TRBJ1-2; V gene: TRBV2; CDR3 protein: ASSGGGARIFGYT
J gene: TRBJ1-6; V gene: TRBV6-1; CDR3 protein: ASRQGWRNSPLH
J gene: TRBJ2-7; V gene: TRBV5-1; CDR3 protein: ASSLGPQGGEQY
J gene: TRBJ1-6; V gene: TRBV7-3; CDR3 protein: ASSLRQGRDSPLH
J gene: TRBJ2-1; V gene: TRBV6-4; CDR3 protein: ASSEGGTGGNEQF
J gene: TRBJ2-7; V gene: TRBV5-4; CDR3 protein: ASSSGTSRNEQY
J gene: TRBJ2-1; V gene: TRBV20-1; CDR3 protein: SAKAVNEQF
J gene: TRBJ2-1; V gene: TRBV29-1; CDR3 protein: SVEERDYKHANEQF
J gene: TRBJ2-3; V gene: TRBV11-2; CDR3 protein: ASSGGEPGLATGTQY
J gene: TRBJ2-7; V gene: TRBV27; CDR3 protein: ASSVGGGRRVYEQY
J gene: TRBJ1-2; V gene: TRBV9; CDR3 protein: ASSATEQGNYGYT
J gene: TRBJ2-1; V gene: TRBV19; CDR3 protein: ASNPTFGLADEQF
J gene: TRBJ1-5; V gene: TRBV6-1; CDR3 protein: ASKRGSQPQH
J gene: TRBJ2-3; V gene: TRBV7-9; CDR3 protein: ASSLAASGGETDTQY
J gene: TRBJ2-5; V gene: TRBV2; CDR3 protein: ASTGLAGETQY
J gene: TRBJ2-2; V gene: TRBV4-2; CDR3 protein: ASSVTGAGELF
J gene: TRBJ2-7; V gene: TRBV5-1; CDR3 protein: ASSLRPTVTYEQY